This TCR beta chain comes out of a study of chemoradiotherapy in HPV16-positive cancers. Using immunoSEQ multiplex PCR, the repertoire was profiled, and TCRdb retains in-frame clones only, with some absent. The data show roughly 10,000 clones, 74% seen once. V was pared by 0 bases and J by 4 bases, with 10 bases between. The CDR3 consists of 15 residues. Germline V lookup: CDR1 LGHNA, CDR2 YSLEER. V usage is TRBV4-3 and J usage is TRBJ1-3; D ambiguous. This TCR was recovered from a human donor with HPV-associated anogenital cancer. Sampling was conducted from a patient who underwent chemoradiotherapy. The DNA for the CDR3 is TGCGCCAGCAGCCAAGATCAAACCAGCGGAAACACCATATATTTT. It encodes CASSQDQTSGNTIYF.